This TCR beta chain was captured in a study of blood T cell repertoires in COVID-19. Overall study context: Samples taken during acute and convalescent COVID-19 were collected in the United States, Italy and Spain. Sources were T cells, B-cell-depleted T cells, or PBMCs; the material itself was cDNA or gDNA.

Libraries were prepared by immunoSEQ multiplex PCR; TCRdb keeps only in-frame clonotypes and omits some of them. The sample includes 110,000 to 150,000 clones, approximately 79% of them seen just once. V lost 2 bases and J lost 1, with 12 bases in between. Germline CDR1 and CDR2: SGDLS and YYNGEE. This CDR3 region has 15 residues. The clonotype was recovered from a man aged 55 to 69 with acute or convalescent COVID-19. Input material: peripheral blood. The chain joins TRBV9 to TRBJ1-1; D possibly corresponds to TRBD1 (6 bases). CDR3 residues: CASSVRTEGNTEAFF. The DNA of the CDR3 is TGTGCCAGCAGCGTCCGGACAGAGGGGAACACTGAAGCTTTCTTT.